The clone carrying this T cell receptor beta chain was picked up a small number of times. Its antigen is unknown. These data belong to a study of cytomegalovirus exposure and HLA in healthy donors. General observations from the study: What a later analysis showed was that several of the most significant clusters appeared linked to common viral pathogens. HLA restriction was apparent for most CMV-associated TCR beta chains in a later analysis.

CDR3 size: 15 residues. Primers included in the PCR were 60 Vbeta and 13 Jbeta primers. TCRdb's table, derived via immunoSEQ multiplex PCR, lists solely in-frame clones and lacks some. The table lists roughly 86,000 clones, about three quarters of them singletons. The V call is TRBV21-1, the J call TRBJ2-6; the table's D call TRBD1 went unverified against the DNA. TRBV21-1 is marked as a pseudogene. Sequenced: PBMCs. The source of this sequence is a female donor in good health and CMV-seronegative. The CDR3 loop reads CASRTQDSGANVLTF. The CDR3 region has the DNA TGTGCCAGCAGAACACAGGACTCTGGGGCCAACGTCCTGACTTTC.